This entry lists 6 T cell receptor beta chains sequenced from one sample in a study of blood T cells in healthy people across ages. Through a sample-barcoded 5' primer and a J-beta primer mix, a second PCR was run for roughly 6 to 11 cycles. TCRdb reprocessed the 5' RACE reads via MiXCR and lists one record per CDR3 protein. The sample yields some 930,000 distinct CDR3 sequences, just under 30% seen once. These data were likewise used in another study, on T cells of mothers and their children.

What was sequenced was blood. The receptors come from a woman aged 40-49 years in good health.

This clonotype has ten or more counts. This chain connects TRBV7-2 to TRBJ2-7, with D possibly TRBD1 on 5 matching bases. The germline V gene encodes CDR1 SGHTA and CDR2 FQGNSA. The CDR3 is 16 amino acids. V lost 0 bases, J lost 3 bases, and 15 bases lay in between. The CDR3 sequence: CASSLANPQGHYEQYF. CDR3 sequence (DNA): TGTGCCAGCAGCTTAGCGAATCCGCAGGGTCACTACGAGCAGTACTTC.

This chain joins TRBV20-1 and TRBJ2-5; weak D call: TRBD2 (7 bases). Per the germline V gene, CDR1 is DFQATT and CDR2 is SNEGSKA (reference sequence). The V and J ends lost 5 bases and 2 bases respectively, with 9 bases between them. There are 12 residues in the CDR3. CDR3 DNA: TGCAGTGCTGAGGGGGGGCAAGAGACCCAGTACTTC. Its protein is CSAEGGQETQYF.

This clonotype has at least ten counts. V and J are TRBV4-3 and TRBJ2-4; no reliable D call. The CDR3 spans 15 residues. Germline V gene data show CDR1 as LGHNA and CDR2 as YSLEER. V gave up 1 base and J gave up 0 bases, with 7 bases separating them. The CDR3 here is CASSQAVLAKNIQYF. CDR3 in DNA: TGCGCCAGCAGCCAAGCTGTTCTAGCCAAAAACATTCAGTACTTC.

There are a few counts of this clonotype. The chain carries TRBV5-8 and TRBJ1-2; 7 positions match TRBD1. V lost 3 bases to trimming and J lost 8 bases; unmatched junction nucleotides: 7. Germline V lookup: CDR1 SGHTS, CDR2 YDEGEE. CDR3 length: 13 residues. CDR3 amino acids: CASSSQGRGGYTF. The CDR3 bases are TGTGCCAGCAGCTCACAGGGGCGAGGAGGCTACACCTTC.

This clonotype was observed a handful of times. The chain employs TRBV20-1 and TRBJ1-2, with D tentatively TRBD1 (5 bases). Looked up from germline, CDR1 is DFQATT and CDR2 is SNEGSKA (reference sequence). With 6 bases removed from V and 0 bases from J, the gap between germline ends came to 14 bases. The CDR3 extends over 14 amino acids. The CDR3 DNA reads as TGCAGTGCCAACGCGGGGGGAACTAACTATGGCTACACCTTC. Protein: CSANAGGTNYGYTF.

This chain links TRBV5-1 with TRBJ1-5; tentative D call: TRBD1 (6 bases). CDR1 and CDR2 from the germline V gene are SGHRS and YFSETQ. CDR3 size: 13 residues. Deletions cut 5 bases from V and 4 bases from J, with 10 bases between. The chain's CDR3 is CASRADRNQPQHF. The CDR3 bases are TGCGCCAGCAGGGCTGACAGGAATCAGCCCCAGCATTTT.